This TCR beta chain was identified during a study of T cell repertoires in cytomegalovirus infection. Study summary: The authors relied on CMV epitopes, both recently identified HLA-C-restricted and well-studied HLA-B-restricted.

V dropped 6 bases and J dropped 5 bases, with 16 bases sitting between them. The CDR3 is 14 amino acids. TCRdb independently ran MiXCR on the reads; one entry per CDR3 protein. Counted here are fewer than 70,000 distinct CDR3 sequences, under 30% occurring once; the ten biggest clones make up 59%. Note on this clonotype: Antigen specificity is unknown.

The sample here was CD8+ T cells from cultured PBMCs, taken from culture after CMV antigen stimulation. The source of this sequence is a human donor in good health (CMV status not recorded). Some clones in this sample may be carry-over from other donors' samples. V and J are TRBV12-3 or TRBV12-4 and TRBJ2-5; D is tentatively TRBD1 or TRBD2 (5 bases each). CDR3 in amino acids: CASSPGPLGETQYF. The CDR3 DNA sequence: TGTGCCAGCAGCCCGGGACCACTGGGGGAGACCCAGTACTTC.